Listed here are 9 T cell receptor beta chains from one sample, sequenced in a study of shared T cell receptors in the human thymus. The method was immunoSEQ multiplex PCR; TCRdb's version includes in-frame clones alone and lacks a portion of them. The table includes fewer than 700,000 clones, approximately 87% detected once. The sample was also reused in another study, on human thymus T cells.

Sequenced: thymocytes. These receptors came from a boy younger than two with a congenital heart defect.

The V and J genes are TRBV28 and TRBJ2-4; TRBD1 agrees at 9 bases. V shed 7 bases, J shed 1 base, and the junction held 14 bases outside the gene matches. CDR3 length: 18 amino acids. Germline V lookup: CDR1 MDHEN, CDR2 SYDVKM. The CDR3 is CASTQPGQGLRAKNIQYF. The CDR3 nucleotides read TGTGCCAGCACCCAGCCGGGACAGGGATTGCGGGCCAAAAACATTCAGTACTTC.

This clone was seen once. The CDR3 here is CASSLSGGYNEQFF. CDR3 bases: TGCGCCAGCAGCTTGTCGGGAGGTTACAATGAGCAGTTCTTC. J is TRBJ2-1 and V is TRBV5-1, with 7 positions matching TRBD2. Germline V gene sequence: CDR1 SGHRS, CDR2 YFSETQ. Trimming took 1 base from V and 4 from J; bases not matched to a gene: 2. CDR3 length equals 14 residues.

J is TRBJ2-5 and V is TRBV6-1, with 8 bases fitting TRBD1. With 10 bases clipped from V and 3 bases from J, the junction kept 7 bases outside the gene matches. Per germline, CDR1 MNHNS and CDR2 SASEGT. This CDR3 has 13 residues. The CDR3 spells CAIPGQGKETQYF. DNA for the CDR3: TGTGCCATCCCAGGACAGGGAAAAGAGACCCAGTACTTC.

This clone was recorded only once. The CDR3 reads CASSFGLAGPGDEQFF. Here the CDR3 DNA reads TGTGCCAGCAGTTTCGGGCTAGCGGGTCCTGGGGATGAGCAGTTCTTC. This chain connects TRBV28 to TRBJ2-1, with TRBD2 matching over 8 bases. The junction had 12 bases not matched to a gene; V was cut back by 3 bases and J by 8 bases. CDR3 size: 16 residues. CDR1 and CDR2 from the germline V gene are MDHEN and SYDVKM.

A note on this clone: The same CDR3 arises from other DNA sequences in this sample as well. The chain employs TRBV11-2 and TRBJ1-4; 9 bases agree with TRBD1. The ends lost 6 bases at V and 6 bases at J; junction bases unmatched: 5. Per the germline V gene, CDR1 is SGHAT and CDR2 is FQNNGV. The CDR3 is made up of 14 amino acids. The CDR3 sequence: CASSRDREDEKLFF. CDR3 nucleotides: TGTGCCAGCAGTCGGGACAGGGAGGATGAAAAACTGTTTTTT.

This clone was picked up a small number of times. The V gene is TRBV19, the J gene TRBJ2-7, with 8 bases identical to TRBD2. The CDR3 has 14 residues. V dropped 3 bases and J dropped 2; count of bases not matched to a gene: 3. Looked up from germline, CDR1 is LNHDA and CDR2 is SQIVND (reference sequence). The CDR3 DNA is TGTGCCAGTAGTATGGGCGGGAGGCCCTACGAGCAGTACTTC. Protein product: CASSMGGRPYEQYF.

The chain carries TRBV11-1 and TRBJ2-7, with 7 bases that match TRBD1. Looked up from germline, CDR1 is SGHAT and CDR2 is FQDESV (reference sequence). The CDR3 totals 14 residues. The ends lost 5 bases at V and 3 bases at J; junction bases unmatched: 7. CDR3 in DNA: TGTGCCAGCAGCGGTAAGGACAGGTTCTACGAGCAGTACTTC. Amino acids: CASSGKDRFYEQYF.

This chain uses TRBV7-3 with TRBJ2-6; D unclear. With 5 bases removed from V and 8 bases from J, the gap between germline ends came to 19 bases. Germline V gene data show CDR1 as SGHTA and CDR2 as FQGTGA. CDR3 length equals 16 residues. The CDR3 region has the DNA TGTGCCAGCAGCCTTCGAGTCCTCCTGTCGTCCAACGTCCTGACTTTC. This gives the protein CASSLRVLLSSNVLTF.

This chain's CDR3 is CAWSVLPKSYNEQFF. The DNA for the CDR3 is TGTGCCTGGAGTGTACTACCGAAATCCTACAATGAGCAGTTCTTC. The V gene is TRBV30, the J gene TRBJ2-1, with no clear D. CDR1 and CDR2 from the germline V gene are GTSNPN and SVGIG (reference sequence). This CDR3 contains 15 residues. Trimming removed 0 bases from V and 1 base from J, with 10 bases in between.